This T cell receptor (beta chain) was captured in a study of cytomegalovirus exposure and HLA in healthy donors. Study in general: The use of the same platform for the approximately 130 validation repertoires and the 600 to 700 first-cohort repertoires was reported by a later analysis. Study observations and caveats: Published work reported that the classifier diagnosed cytomegalovirus status with high specificity and sensitivity.

On this clone: Its specificity is unknown.

The repertoire was sequenced with immunoSEQ multiplex PCR; TCRdb's copy has only in-frame clones and lacks some. The sample lists hundreds of thousands of clones, 86% seen once, with over 0.75% in the top ten. The material sequenced was PBMCs. The sequence came from a woman aged 18-29 years in good health and CMV-seronegative.

The CDR3 sequence: CATSRDWGGVETQYF. The DNA for the CDR3 is TGTGCCACCAGCAGAGATTGGGGGGGAGTGGAGACCCAGTACTTC. The rearrangement joins TRBV15 to TRBJ2-5; TRBD2 aligns across 7 bases. The CDR3 loop spans 15 amino acids. V lost 0 bases to trimming and J lost 5 bases; unmatched junction nucleotides: 6. Germline assignment: CDR1 LNHNV and CDR2 YYDKDF (reference sequence).